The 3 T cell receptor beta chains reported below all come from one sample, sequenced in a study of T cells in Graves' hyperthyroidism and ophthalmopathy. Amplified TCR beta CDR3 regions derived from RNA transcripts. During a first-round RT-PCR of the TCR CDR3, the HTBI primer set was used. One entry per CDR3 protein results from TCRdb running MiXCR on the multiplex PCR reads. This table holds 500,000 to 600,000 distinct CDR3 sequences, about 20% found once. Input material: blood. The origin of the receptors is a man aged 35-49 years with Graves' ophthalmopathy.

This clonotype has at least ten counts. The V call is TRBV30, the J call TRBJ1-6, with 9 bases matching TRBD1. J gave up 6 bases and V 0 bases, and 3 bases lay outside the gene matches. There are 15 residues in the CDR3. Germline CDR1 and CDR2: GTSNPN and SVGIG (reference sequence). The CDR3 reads CAWSVNRGRNSPLHF. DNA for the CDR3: TGTGCCTGGAGTGTAAACAGGGGGCGTAATTCACCCCTCCACTTT. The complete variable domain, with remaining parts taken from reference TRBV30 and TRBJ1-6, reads SQTIHQWPATLVQPVGSPLSLECTVEGTSNPNLYWYRQAAGRGLQLLFYSVGIGQISSEVPQNLSASRPQDRQFILSSKKLLLSDSGFYLCAWSVNRGRNSPLHFGNGTRLTVT.

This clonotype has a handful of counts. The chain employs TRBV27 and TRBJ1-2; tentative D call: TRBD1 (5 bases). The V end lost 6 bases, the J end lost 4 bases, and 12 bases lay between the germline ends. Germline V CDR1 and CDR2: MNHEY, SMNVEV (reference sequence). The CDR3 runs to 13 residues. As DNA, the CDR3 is TGTGCCAGCAGCCTCGGACACGGCTATGGCTACACCTTC. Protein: CASSLGHGYGYTF.

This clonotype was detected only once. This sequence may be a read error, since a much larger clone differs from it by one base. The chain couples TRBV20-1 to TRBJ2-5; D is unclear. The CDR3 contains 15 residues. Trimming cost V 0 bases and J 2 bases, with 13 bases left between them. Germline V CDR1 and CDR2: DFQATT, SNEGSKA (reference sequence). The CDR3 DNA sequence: TGCAGTGCTAGAGATGCTTCTAGGCGGCAAGAGACCCAGTACTTC. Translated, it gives CSARDASRRQETQYF.